This passage covers 19 T cell receptor beta chains from one sample sequenced in a study of cytotoxic CD8 clonotypes in ibrutinib-treated CLL. Repertoires were generated with immunoSEQ multiplex PCR, while TCRdb's copy carries only in-frame clones and drops some. This sample yields some 200,000 clones, of which roughly 73% are seen a single time; 11% belongs to the top ten. This specimen was PBMCs, taken after 12 months of ibrutinib treatment. The receptors stem from a human donor with chronic lymphocytic leukemia.

V gene TRBV7-9 combines with J gene TRBJ2-3, with D possibly being TRBD2 (6 bases). Germline CDR1 reads SEHNR; CDR2 reads FQNEAQ (reference sequence). V was shortened by 5 bases and J by 0 bases, with 12 bases between the two germline ends. The length of the CDR3 is 15 residues. The CDR3 nucleotides read TGTGCCAGCAGCCTGGGAAGCGGGAGCACAGATACGCAGTATTTT. This translates into CASSLGSGSTDTQYF.

The chain recombines TRBV25-1 with TRBJ1-2; 7 nucleotides match TRBD1. This CDR3 has 14 amino acids. The V segment lost 5 bases and the J segment 4 bases; nucleotides outside the gene matches: 7. Germline-derived CDR1 and CDR2 are MGHDK and SYGVNS. The CDR3 nucleotides are TGTGCCAGCAGTCTGACAGGGATGGGCTATGGCTACACCTTC. It codes for CASSLTGMGYGYTF.

V and J are TRBV5-1 and TRBJ2-5, with 10 nucleotides matching TRBD2. The V segment lost 0 bases and the J segment 5 bases; nucleotides outside the gene matches: 4. Germline V gene data show CDR1 as SGHRS and CDR2 as YFSETQ. This CDR3 contains 15 residues. CDR3 amino acids: CASSLVAGGAETQYF. The CDR3 DNA is TGCGCCAGCAGCTTGGTAGCGGGGGGCGCCGAGACCCAGTACTTC.

V usage is TRBV2 and J usage is TRBJ2-1; TRBD2 aligns across 12 bases. The CDR3 totals 14 residues. The V segment lost 9 bases and the J segment 7 bases; nucleotides outside the gene matches: 7. The germline CDR1 and CDR2 sequences are SNHLY and FYNNEI. CDR3 amino acids: CARETSGSRNEQFF. The CDR3 nucleotides read TGTGCCAGAGAGACTAGCGGGAGTAGGAATGAGCAGTTCTTC. The variable domain in full, completed from reference TRBV2 and TRBJ2-1, reads EPEVTQTPSHQVTQMGQEVILRCVPISNHLYFYWYRQILGQKVEFLVSFYNNEISEKSEIFDDQFSVERPDGSNFTLKIRSTKLEDSAMYFCARETSGSRNEQFFGPGTRLTVL.

DNA of the CDR3: TGCGCCAGCAGACCCACATTGTCGGCGGGAGGTTTGGACAATGAGCAGTTCTTC. Translating gives CASRPTLSAGGLDNEQFF. V is TRBV4-1 and J is TRBJ2-1, with 8 bases fitting TRBD2. This CDR3 contains 18 residues. CDR1 and CDR2 (germline): MGHRA, YSYEKL. V dropped 6 bases and J dropped 5; count of bases not matched to a gene: 18.

The chain links TRBV19 to TRBJ2-7; 9 positions match TRBD1. The germline V gene encodes CDR1 LNHDA and CDR2 SQIVND (reference sequence). The junction had 8 bases not matched to a gene; V was cut back by 6 bases and J by 5 bases. The CDR3 extends over 14 amino acids. The CDR3 DNA is TGTGCCAGTAGGGAACAGGGGGCGTCCCACGAGCAGTACTTC. This gives the protein CASREQGASHEQYF.

This clone has just a few counts. Additional DNA sequences in this sample encode the identical CDR3. V and J are TRBV30 and TRBJ1-5; D call uncertain. Germline CDR1 GTSNPN, CDR2 SVGIG (reference sequence). With 0 bases removed from V and 1 base from J, the gap between germline ends came to 4 bases. The CDR3 contains 13 residues. CDR3: CAWSVASNQPQHF. CDR3 coding DNA: TGTGCCTGGAGTGTGGCCAGCAATCAGCCCCAGCATTTT.

The chain carries TRBV5-1 and TRBJ1-5, with a possible D match to TRBD1 (5 bases). The CDR3 sequence is 16 residues long. V lost 4 bases and J lost 6, with 20 bases in between. From germline, CDR1 is SGHRS and CDR2 YFSETQ. The CDR3 protein is CASSPGFQGITQPQHF. The CDR3 region has the DNA TGCGCCAGCAGCCCGGGGTTTCAGGGTATCACTCAGCCCCAGCATTTT. Combining the CDR3 with reference TRBV5-1 and TRBJ1-5 gives the whole variable domain KAGVTQTPRYLIKTRGQQVTLSCSPISGHRSVSWYQQTPGQGLQFLFEYFSETQRNKGNFPGRFSGRQFSNSRSEMNVSTLELGDSALYLCASSPGFQGITQPQHFGDGTRLSIL.

This clone was picked up one time. CDR3 protein: CASSPRSVRQETQYF. For the CDR3, the DNA is TGTGCCAGCAGCCCCAGATCGGTCCGGCAAGAGACCCAGTACTTC. This rearrangement joins TRBV5-4 to TRBJ2-5; no clear D gene. CDR3 length: 15 residues. Germline V gives CDR1 SGHNT, CDR2 YYREEE (reference sequence). V lost 4 bases and J lost 2, with 15 bases in between.

The chain recombines TRBV27 with TRBJ2-5; D may be TRBD2 (5 bases). This CDR3 is built from 15 residues. Germline-derived CDR1 and CDR2 are MNHEY and SMNVEV (reference sequence). V lost 5 bases, J lost 5 bases, and 18 bases lay in between. CDR3 sequence (DNA): TGTGCCAGCAGTACGGTACTAGTTGGAAGGGAGACCCAGTACTTC. Translation gives CASSTVLVGRETQYF.

V and J are TRBV11-3 and TRBJ2-5; D uncertain. This CDR3 spans 14 amino acids. Trimming shortened V by 4 bases and J by 6 bases, and 15 bases separated the two germline ends. CDR1 is SGHNT, CDR2 YENEEA, per germline. CDR3 sequence: CASSSVVSIKTQYF. The CDR3 region has the DNA TGTGCCAGCAGCTCCGTCGTGAGTATAAAGACCCAGTACTTC.

Only a few counts were recorded for this clone. CDR3 in amino acids: CASGVRANEKLFF. Here the CDR3 DNA reads TGCGCCAGCGGAGTACGGGCTAATGAAAAACTGTTTTTT. This chain links TRBV5-1 with TRBJ1-4; D is uncertain. CDR3 length: 13 residues. Trimming left V 7 bases short and J 3 bases short, with 10 bases between. Germline lookup yields CDR1 SGHRS and CDR2 YFSETQ.

The chain links TRBV5-1 to TRBJ2-7; 9 bases align to TRBD1. This CDR3 is built from 16 residues. Losses at the gene ends were 0 bases for V and 0 bases for J; bases not matched to a gene: 4. CDR1 is SGHRS, CDR2 YFSETQ, per germline. The CDR3 DNA is TGCGCCAGCAGCTTGGTCGGGACAGGGTACTCCTACGAGCAGTACTTC. Its protein is CASSLVGTGYSYEQYF.

The sample holds one count of this clone. This chain uses TRBV27 with TRBJ2-1, with a tentative D call TRBD2 (5 bases). The CDR3 totals 13 residues. The germline V and J ends were trimmed by 4 bases and 4 bases, with 8 bases remaining between them. Germline CDR1 is MNHEY and CDR2 is SMNVEV (reference sequence). The CDR3 DNA sequence: TGTGCCAGCAGTTCGCGGGCTTACAATGAGCAGTTCTTC. This translates into CASSSRAYNEQFF.

This sequence joins TRBV6-6 and TRBJ1-4, with TRBD1 identical over 7 bases. After removal of 2 bases from V and 7 bases from J, the junction contained 7 bases not matched to a gene. This CDR3 has 15 amino acids. CDR1 MNHNY and CDR2 SVGAGI come from the germline V gene (reference sequence). In DNA form, the CDR3 reads TGTGCCAGCAGTTACCGGACAGGCGGTGGTGAAAAACTGTTTTTT. The encoded protein is CASSYRTGGGEKLFF.

The chain employs TRBV25-1 and TRBJ2-1; no clear D gene. The CDR3 runs 16 residues. Germline-derived CDR1 and CDR2 are MGHDK and SYGVNS. The germline V and J ends were trimmed by 5 bases and 0 bases, with 14 bases remaining between them. In DNA form, the CDR3 reads TGTGCCAGCAGTAGTAAGGGCACCACCTCCTACAATGAGCAGTTCTTC. This encodes CASSSKGTTSYNEQFF.

The V call is TRBV5-4, the J call TRBJ2-5; D is uncertain. With 0 bases removed from V and 5 bases from J, the gap between germline ends came to 11 bases. Germline V gene data show CDR1 as SGHNT and CDR2 as YYREEE (reference sequence). The CDR3 runs 14 residues. CDR3 DNA: TGTGCCAGCAGCTTGGTTGGGGTTGGGGAGACCCAGTACTTC. Its protein is CASSLVGVGETQYF.

The chain links TRBV6-6 to TRBJ1-1, with a weak D call TRBD1 (5 bases). Germline CDR1 reads MNHNY; CDR2 reads SVGAGI (reference sequence). This CDR3 spans 14 amino acids. The V and J ends lost 4 bases and 4 bases respectively, with 13 bases between them. CDR3 sequence: CASSFSGFSTEAFF. CDR3 DNA: TGTGCCAGCAGTTTTTCAGGGTTTAGCACTGAAGCTTTCTTT.

The rearrangement joins TRBV30 to TRBJ1-5; D uncertain. Per germline, CDR1 GTSNPN and CDR2 SVGIG (reference sequence). The CDR3 has 12 residues. V shed 5 bases and J shed 1 base, with 6 bases lying between them. As DNA, the CDR3 is TGTGCCTGGGGAGGGAGCAATCAGCCCCAGCATTTT. It yields the protein CAWGGSNQPQHF.